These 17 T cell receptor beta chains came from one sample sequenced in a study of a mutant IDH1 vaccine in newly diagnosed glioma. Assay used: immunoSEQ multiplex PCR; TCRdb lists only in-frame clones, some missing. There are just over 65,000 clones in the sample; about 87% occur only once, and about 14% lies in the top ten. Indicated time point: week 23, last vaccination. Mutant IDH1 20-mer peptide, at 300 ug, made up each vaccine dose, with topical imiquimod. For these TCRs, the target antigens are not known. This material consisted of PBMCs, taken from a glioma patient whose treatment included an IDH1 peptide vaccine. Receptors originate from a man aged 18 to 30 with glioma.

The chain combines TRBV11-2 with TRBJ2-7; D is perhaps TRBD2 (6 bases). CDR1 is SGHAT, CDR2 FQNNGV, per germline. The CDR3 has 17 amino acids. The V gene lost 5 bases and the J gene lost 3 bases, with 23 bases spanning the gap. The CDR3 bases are TGTGCCAGCAGCCCCGCCCGGACGGCGCGGGATTACTACGAGCAGTACTTC. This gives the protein CASSPARTARDYYEQYF. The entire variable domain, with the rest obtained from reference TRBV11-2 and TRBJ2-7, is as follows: EAGVAQSPRYKIIEKRQSVAFWCNPISGHATLYWYQQILGQGPKLLIQFQNNGVVDDSQLPKDRFSAERLKGVDSTLKIQPAKLEDSAVYLCASSPARTARDYYEQYFGPGTRLTVT.

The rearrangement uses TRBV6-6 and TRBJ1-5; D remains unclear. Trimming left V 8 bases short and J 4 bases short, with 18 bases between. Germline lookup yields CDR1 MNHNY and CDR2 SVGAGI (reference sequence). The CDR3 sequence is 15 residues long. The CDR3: CASARQQENNQPQHF. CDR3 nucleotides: TGTGCCAGCGCTAGGCAGCAAGAAAATAATCAGCCCCAGCATTTT.

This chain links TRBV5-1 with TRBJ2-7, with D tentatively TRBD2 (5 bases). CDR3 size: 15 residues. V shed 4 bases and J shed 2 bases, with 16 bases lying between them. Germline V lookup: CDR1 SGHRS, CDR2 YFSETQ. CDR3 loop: CASSLEVARPYEQYF. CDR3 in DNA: TGCGCCAGCAGCCTGGAGGTCGCCCGCCCCTACGAGCAGTACTTC.

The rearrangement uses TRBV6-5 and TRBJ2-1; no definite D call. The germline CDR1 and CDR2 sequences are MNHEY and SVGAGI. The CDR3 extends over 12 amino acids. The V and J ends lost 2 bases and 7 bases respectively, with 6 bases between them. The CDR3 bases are TGTGCCAGCAGTTACAATGAAAATGAGCAGTTCTTC. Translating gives CASSYNENEQFF.

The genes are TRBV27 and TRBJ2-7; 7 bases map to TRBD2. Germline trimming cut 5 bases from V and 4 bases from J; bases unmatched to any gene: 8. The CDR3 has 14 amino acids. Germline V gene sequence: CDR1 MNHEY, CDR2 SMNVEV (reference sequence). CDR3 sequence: CASSAGGYEYEQYF. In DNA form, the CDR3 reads TGTGCCAGCAGTGCCGGGGGGTACGAATACGAGCAGTACTTC.

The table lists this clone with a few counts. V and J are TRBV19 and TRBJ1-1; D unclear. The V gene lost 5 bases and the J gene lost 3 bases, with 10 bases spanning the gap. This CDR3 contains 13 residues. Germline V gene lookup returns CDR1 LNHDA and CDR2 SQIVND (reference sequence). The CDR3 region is CASSVKGDTEAFF. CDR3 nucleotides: TGTGCCAGTAGTGTAAAGGGAGACACTGAAGCTTTCTTT.

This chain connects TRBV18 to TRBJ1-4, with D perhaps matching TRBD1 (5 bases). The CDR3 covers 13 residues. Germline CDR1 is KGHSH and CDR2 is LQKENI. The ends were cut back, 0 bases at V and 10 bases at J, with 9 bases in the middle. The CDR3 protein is CASSPPQGTKLFF. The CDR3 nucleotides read TGTGCCAGCTCACCACCGCAGGGAACAAAACTGTTTTTT. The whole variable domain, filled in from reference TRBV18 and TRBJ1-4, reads NAGVMQNPRHLVRRRGQEARLRCSPMKGHSHVYWYRQLPEEGLKFMVYLQKENIIDESGMPKERFSAEFPKEGPSILRIQQVVRGDSAAYFCASSPPQGTKLFFGSGTQLSVL.

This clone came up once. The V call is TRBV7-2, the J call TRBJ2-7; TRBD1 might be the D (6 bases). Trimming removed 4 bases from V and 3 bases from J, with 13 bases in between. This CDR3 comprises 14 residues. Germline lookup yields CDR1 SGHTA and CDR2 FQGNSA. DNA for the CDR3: TGTGCCAGCAGCTCTAGGGGGTCCAGCTACGAGCAGTACTTC. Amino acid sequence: CASSSRGSSYEQYF.

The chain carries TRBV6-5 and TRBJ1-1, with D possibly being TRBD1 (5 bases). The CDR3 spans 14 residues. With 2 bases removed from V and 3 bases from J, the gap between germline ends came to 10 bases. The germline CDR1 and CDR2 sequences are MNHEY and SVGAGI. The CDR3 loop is CASSYGGTYTEAFF. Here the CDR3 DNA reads TGTGCCAGCAGTTACGGGGGGACGTACACTGAAGCTTTCTTT.

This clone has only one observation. The CDR3 DNA reads as TGTGCCAGCAGTCTGGGACAGGGAACTATGGCCTATGGCTACACCTTC. Residues: CASSLGQGTMAYGYTF. This rearrangement joins TRBV28 to TRBJ1-2, with 9 bases lining up with TRBD1. V was pared by 5 bases and J by 4 bases, with 11 bases of the junction left unmatched. CDR1 is MDHEN and CDR2 is SYDVKM in the germline V gene. The CDR3 consists of 16 residues.

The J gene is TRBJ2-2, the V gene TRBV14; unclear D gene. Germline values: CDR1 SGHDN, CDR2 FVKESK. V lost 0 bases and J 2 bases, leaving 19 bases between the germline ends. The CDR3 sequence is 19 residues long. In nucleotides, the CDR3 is TGTGCCAGCAGCCAAGATACGATTTACTCGGCCCTTAACACCGGGGAGCTGTTTTTT. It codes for CASSQDTIYSALNTGELFF.

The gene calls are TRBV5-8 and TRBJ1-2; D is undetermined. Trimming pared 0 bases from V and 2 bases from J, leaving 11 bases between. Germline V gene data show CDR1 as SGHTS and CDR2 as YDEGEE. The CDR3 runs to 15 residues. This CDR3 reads CASSLGGSVNYGYTF. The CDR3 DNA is TGTGCCAGCAGCTTGGGAGGGTCAGTCAACTATGGCTACACCTTC.

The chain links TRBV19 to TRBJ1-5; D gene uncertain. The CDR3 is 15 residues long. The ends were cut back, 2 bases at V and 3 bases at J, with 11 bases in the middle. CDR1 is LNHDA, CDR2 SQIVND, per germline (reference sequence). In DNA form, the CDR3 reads TGTGCCAGTAGTATAACGGGCAGCTACAATCAGCCCCAGCATTTT. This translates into CASSITGSYNQPQHF.

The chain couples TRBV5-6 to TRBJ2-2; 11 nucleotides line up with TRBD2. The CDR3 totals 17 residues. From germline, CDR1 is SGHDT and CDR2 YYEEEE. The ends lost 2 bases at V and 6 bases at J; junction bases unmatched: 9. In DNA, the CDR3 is TGTGCCAGCAGCTTCAAATTTAGCGGGAGGGCCCCCGGGGAGCTGTTTTTT. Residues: CASSFKFSGRAPGELFF.

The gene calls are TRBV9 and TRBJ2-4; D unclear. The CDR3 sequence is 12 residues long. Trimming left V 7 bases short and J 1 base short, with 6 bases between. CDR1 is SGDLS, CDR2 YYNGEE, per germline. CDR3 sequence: CASSGAKNIQYF. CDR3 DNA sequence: TGTGCCAGCTCGGGCGCCAAAAACATTCAGTACTTC.

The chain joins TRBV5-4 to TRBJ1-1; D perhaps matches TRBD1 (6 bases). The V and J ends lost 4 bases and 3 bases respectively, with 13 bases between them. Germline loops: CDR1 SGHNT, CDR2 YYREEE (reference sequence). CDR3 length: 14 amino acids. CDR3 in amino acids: CASSPEDSDTEAFF. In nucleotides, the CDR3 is TGTGCCAGCAGCCCGGAGGACAGCGACACTGAAGCTTTCTTT.

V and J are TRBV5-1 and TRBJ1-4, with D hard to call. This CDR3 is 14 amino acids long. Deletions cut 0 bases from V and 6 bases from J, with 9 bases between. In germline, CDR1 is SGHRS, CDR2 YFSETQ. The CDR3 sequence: CASSLVAVDEKLFF. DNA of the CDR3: TGCGCCAGCAGCTTGGTGGCAGTAGATGAAAAACTGTTTTTT.